Sequencing of this T cell receptor (beta chain) was carried out in a study of cytomegalovirus exposure and HLA in healthy donors. The study, taken as a whole, reports: 87-base-pair reads could not separate some V segments, including TRBV6-2 and TRBV6-3. Sequencing likely produced, as an artifact, a cluster of highly shared sequence variants.

PCR used 60 Vbeta primers and 13 Jbeta primers. The protocol was immunoSEQ multiplex PCR, while the TCRdb copy is restricted to in-frame clones and leaves out a portion. The table has 26,000 or so clones, about four fifths seen once. With V trimmed by 5 bases and J by 3 bases, 7 bases remained unmatched. From germline, CDR1 is MNHEY and CDR2 SMNVEV (reference sequence). This CDR3 has 16 residues. As for this clone: As yet, its antigen is unknown.

This clonotype was sampled from a male donor in good health and CMV-seronegative. The chain couples TRBV27 to TRBJ2-2; 9 bases align to TRBD2. The sequenced sample consisted of PBMCs. CDR3: CASSESSGAYTGELFF. The CDR3 region has the DNA TGTGCCAGCAGTGAATCTAGCGGGGCTTACACCGGGGAGCTGTTTTTT.